Shown below are 20 T cell receptor beta chains from a single sample sequenced in a study of shared clonotypes between healthy human individuals. Sequencing used immunoSEQ multiplex PCR; TCRdb keeps in-frame clones, though not all of them. This sample has approximately 2.4 million clones, with approximately 94% found just once. The sample comprised naive CD4+ T cells sorted from blood. Subset: CD45RA+ positively selected. Receptor source: a man in his late teens or twenties in good health.

This clone is a singleton in its sample. The chain employs TRBV27 and TRBJ2-7; 9 bases are shared with TRBD1. Looked up from germline, CDR1 is MNHEY and CDR2 is SMNVEV (reference sequence). The CDR3 consists of 16 residues. The trim removed 6 bases at V and 2 bases at J, leaving 11 bases unmatched. CDR3 bases: TGTGCCAGCAGCCGCGACCTACAGGGGGCTCCCTACGAGCAGTACTTC. Its translation: CASSRDLQGAPYEQYF.

A note on this clone: Compared with germline, one end of the junction differs, possibly owing to a read error. This sequence joins TRBV7-7 and TRBJ2-1; D is unclear. The CDR3 length is 15 residues. Germline lookup yields CDR1 SSHAT and CDR2 FNYEAQ (reference sequence). This CDR3 reads CASSLDGVGYNEQFF. The CDR3 nucleotides are TGTGCTAGCAGCTTAGACGGTGTGGGGTACAATGAGCAGTTCTTC. Full variable domain (outside the CDR3, taken from reference TRBV7-7 and TRBJ2-1): GAGVSQSPRYKVTKRGQDVTLRCDPISSHATLYWYQQALGQGPEFLTYFNYEAQPDKSGLPSDRFSAERPEGSISTLTIQRTEQRDSAMYRCASSLDGVGYNEQFFGPGTRLTVL.

The J gene is TRBJ2-1, the V gene TRBV7-8; 8 bases line up with TRBD2. Per the germline V gene, CDR1 is SGHVS and CDR2 is FQNEAQ. The CDR3 consists of 15 residues. With 1 base clipped from V and 2 bases from J, the junction kept 1 base outside the gene matches. For the CDR3, the DNA is TGTGCCAGCAGCTTAGTACTAGCGGCCTACAATGAGCAGTTCTTC. Translation: CASSLVLAAYNEQFF.

The chain combines TRBV20-1 with TRBJ2-7; the D gene is possibly TRBD1 (5 bases). The CDR3 extends over 11 amino acids. Germline CDR1 is DFQATT and CDR2 is SNEGSKA (reference sequence). The ends were cut back, 6 bases at V and 3 bases at J, with 9 bases in the middle. CDR3 in amino acids: CSAQGLYEQYF. CDR3 in DNA: TGCAGTGCCCAGGGCCTCTACGAGCAGTACTTC.

This chain connects TRBV7-9 to TRBJ2-7, with D perhaps TRBD2 (5 bases). This CDR3 is 14 amino acids long. V lost 5 bases to trimming and J lost 7 bases, with 18 bases between them. The germline V gene encodes CDR1 SEHNR and CDR2 FQNEAQ (reference sequence). This CDR3 is CASSALAGSWEQYF. For the CDR3, the DNA is TGTGCCAGCAGCGCTCTAGCAGGTTCGTGGGAGCAGTACTTC.

J is TRBJ2-2 and V is TRBV18, with a tentative D call TRBD2 (5 bases). The V end lost 5 bases, the J end lost 5 bases, and 15 bases lay between the germline ends. Germline values: CDR1 KGHSH, CDR2 LQKENI. CDR3 size: 15 residues. The DNA for the CDR3 is TGTGCCAGCTCATGGGTTAGCGCCAGTACCGGGGAGCTGTTTTTT. It is translated as CASSWVSASTGELFF.

J is TRBJ1-5 and V is TRBV6-1; D possibly corresponds to TRBD1 (5 bases). Germline V gene data show CDR1 as MNHNS and CDR2 as SASEGT. The CDR3 sequence is 13 residues long. Trimming cost V 8 bases and J 0 bases, with 8 bases left between them. Here the CDR3 DNA reads TGTGCCAGCCTAAGGGGTAGCAATCAGCCCCAGCATTTT. It specifies CASLRGSNQPQHF.

This chain uses TRBV25-1 with TRBJ1-3, with unresolved D. The germline CDR1 and CDR2 sequences are MGHDK and SYGVNS. This CDR3 contains 15 residues. V lost 1 base and J 0 bases, leaving 7 bases between the germline ends. CDR3 in DNA: TGTGCCAGCAGTGAATTTGGTATCTCTGGAAACACCATATATTTT. It is translated as CASSEFGISGNTIYF.

The chain combines TRBV5-1 with TRBJ1-1; weak D call: TRBD1 (5 bases). CDR1 SGHRS and CDR2 YFSETQ come from the germline V gene. The CDR3 sequence is 15 residues long. V was trimmed by 0 bases and J by 5 bases, leaving 14 bases between them. The CDR3 here is CASSLVRGGDTEAFF. In DNA, the CDR3 is TGCGCCAGCAGCTTGGTAAGGGGCGGCGATACTGAAGCTTTCTTT. Full variable domain (missing parts from reference TRBV5-1 and TRBJ1-1): KAGVTQTPRYLIKTRGQQVTLSCSPISGHRSVSWYQQTPGQGLQFLFEYFSETQRNKGNFPGRFSGRQFSNSRSEMNVSTLELGDSALYLCASSLVRGGDTEAFFGQGTRLTVV.

The rearrangement links TRBV6-5 to TRBJ2-1; TRBD1 aligns across 8 bases. CDR1 and CDR2 from the germline V gene are MNHEY and SVGAGI. The V and J ends lost 5 bases and 2 bases, in that order; junction bases with no gene match: 5. This CDR3 is 15 amino acids long. Here the CDR3 reads CASSPGTGAYNEQFF. Written as DNA, the CDR3 is TGTGCCAGCAGTCCTGGGACAGGTGCCTACAATGAGCAGTTCTTC.

J is TRBJ1-2 and V is TRBV6-8, with 8 nucleotides matching TRBD1. The V gene end was trimmed by 2 bases and the J gene end by 3 bases; junction bases not matched to a gene: 8. This CDR3 contains 16 residues. Germline values: CDR1 MNHGY, CDR2 SAAAGT. CDR3 loop: CASSYPDRAAHYGYTF. The CDR3 DNA reads TGTGCCAGCAGTTACCCGGACAGGGCCGCCCACTATGGCTACACCTTC.

On this clone itself: Within the sample, other DNA sequences also encode this same CDR3. The chain links TRBV5-1 to TRBJ2-5, with D unresolved. The germline V gene encodes CDR1 SGHRS and CDR2 YFSETQ. The CDR3 loop spans 14 amino acids. V lost 3 bases and J lost 2, with 11 bases in between. The CDR3 reads CASSSAGIQETQYF. CDR3 DNA: TGCGCCAGCAGCTCGGCCGGCATTCAAGAGACCCAGTACTTC.

The rearrangement joins TRBV11-2 to TRBJ2-5; perhaps TRBD2 as D (5 bases). The CDR3 is 18 residues long. The V end was cut by 0 bases, the J end by 5 bases, with 22 bases between. The V gene's germline CDR1 is SGHAT and CDR2 FQNNGV. CDR3 in amino acids: CASSLEAGAAGPGETQYF. Written as DNA, the CDR3 is TGTGCCAGCAGCTTAGAGGCAGGCGCTGCAGGCCCGGGGGAGACCCAGTACTTC.

The V and J genes are TRBV6-5 and TRBJ2-3; 7 bases fit TRBD2. This CDR3 contains 15 residues. CDR1 is MNHEY and CDR2 is SVGAGI in the germline V gene. V gave up 5 bases and J gave up 0 bases; unmatched junction bases: 5. The chain's CDR3 is CASSRGGSSTDTQYF. DNA for the CDR3: TGTGCCAGCAGTCGCGGGGGTTCTAGCACAGATACGCAGTATTTT.

The gene calls are TRBV28 and TRBJ1-2; 10 bases match TRBD1. Unmatched junction bases numbered 4, after V lost 6 bases and J lost 3 bases. Germline V gene data show CDR1 as MDHEN and CDR2 as SYDVKM. This CDR3 comprises 14 residues. The DNA of the CDR3 is TGTGCCAGCAGCCTAGACAGGGGGCACTATGGCTACACCTTC. Translation gives CASSLDRGHYGYTF.

The J gene is TRBJ2-3, the V gene TRBV18, with 9 nucleotides matching TRBD2. CDR1 and CDR2 from the germline V gene are KGHSH and LQKENI. The CDR3 sequence is 14 residues long. The J segment lost 5 bases and the V segment lost 3 bases, leaving 3 bases of the junction unmatched. The CDR3 sequence: CASSPELAGDTQYF. CDR3 DNA sequence: TGTGCCAGCTCACCGGAACTAGCGGGAGATACGCAGTATTTT.

This sequence joins TRBV15 and TRBJ2-3; D uncertain. With 5 bases removed from V and 9 bases from J, the gap between germline ends came to 12 bases. The CDR3 has 12 amino acids. Germline V gene data show CDR1 as LNHNV and CDR2 as YYDKDF (reference sequence). This CDR3 is CATSFSENTQYF. The CDR3 nucleotides read TGTGCCACCAGCTTCTCGGAGAACACGCAGTATTTT.

In the case of this clone: The sample carries other DNA sequences with the same CDR3. The rearrangement joins TRBV7-9 to TRBJ1-4, with 7 nucleotides matching TRBD1. Germline V gene lookup returns CDR1 SEHNR and CDR2 FQNEAQ (reference sequence). V dropped 1 base and J dropped 3; count of bases not matched to a gene: 2. The CDR3 is 15 amino acids. The CDR3 DNA is TGTGCCAGCAGCTTAGGACAGGGAGCTAATGAAAAACTGTTTTTT. Amino acid sequence: CASSLGQGANEKLFF.

The genes are TRBV15 and TRBJ2-1, with a tentative D call TRBD2 (6 bases). Germline CDR1 is LNHNV and CDR2 is YYDKDF (reference sequence). V lost 0 bases to trimming and J lost 9 bases, with 15 bases between them. This CDR3 is 15 amino acids long. CDR3 in amino acids: CATSRDLGGGAEQFF. The CDR3 DNA reads TGTGCCACCAGCAGAGACCTCGGGGGTGGGGCTGAGCAGTTCTTC.

This clone was seen only once. The CDR3 DNA follows: TGTGCCTGGAGTGTACTATTGTGGAGGGGGCCTAACTATGGCTACACCTTC. It encodes CAWSVLLWRGPNYGYTF. This chain joins TRBV30 and TRBJ1-2; 7 bases map to TRBD1. Per germline, CDR1 GTSNPN and CDR2 SVGIG (reference sequence). The V gene end was trimmed by 0 bases and the J gene end by 0 bases; junction bases not matched to a gene: 10. This CDR3 spans 17 amino acids. Complete variable domain (other parts from reference TRBV30 and TRBJ1-2): SQTIHQWPATLVQPVGSPLSLECTVEGTSNPNLYWYRQAAGRGLQLLFYSVGIGQISSEVPQNLSASRPQDRQFILSSKKLLLSDSGFYLCAWSVLLWRGPNYGYTFGSGTRLTVV.